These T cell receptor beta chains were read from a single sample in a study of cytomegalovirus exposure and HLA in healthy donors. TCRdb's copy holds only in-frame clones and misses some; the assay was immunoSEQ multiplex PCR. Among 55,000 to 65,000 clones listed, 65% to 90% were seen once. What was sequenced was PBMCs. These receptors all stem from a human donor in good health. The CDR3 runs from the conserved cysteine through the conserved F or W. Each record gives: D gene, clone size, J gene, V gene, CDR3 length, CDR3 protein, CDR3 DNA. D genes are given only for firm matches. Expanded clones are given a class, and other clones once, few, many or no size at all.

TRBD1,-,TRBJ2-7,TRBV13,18,CASSSPGQGFESSYEQYF,TGTGCCAGCAGCTCTCCGGGACAGGGGTTCGAGAGCTCCTACGAGCAGTACTTC
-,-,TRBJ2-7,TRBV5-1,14,CASSLDGRFYEQYF,TGCGCCAGCAGCTTGGACGGCAGGTTCTACGAGCAGTACTTC
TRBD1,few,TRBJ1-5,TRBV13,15,CASSRAGGGHQPQHF,TGTGCCAGCAGCCGCGCAGGGGGCGGCCATCAGCCCCAGCATTTT
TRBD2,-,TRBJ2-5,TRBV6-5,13,CASRKAGQETQYF,TGTGCCAGCCGTAAAGCGGGACAAGAGACCCAGTACTTC
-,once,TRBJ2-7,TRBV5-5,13,CASSFSSSYEQYF,TGTGCCAGCAGCTTCTCCAGCTCCTACGAGCAGTACTTC
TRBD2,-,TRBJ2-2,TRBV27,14,CASGSGGNTGELFF,TGTGCCAGCGGAAGCGGGGGGAACACCGGGGAGCTGTTTTTT
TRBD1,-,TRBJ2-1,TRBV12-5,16,CASGVNRGREYNEQFF,TGTGCTAGTGGTGTAAACAGGGGGCGCGAGTACAATGAGCAGTTCTTC
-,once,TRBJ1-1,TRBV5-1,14,CASSLLSMNTEAFF,TGCGCCAGCAGCTTACTTTCAATGAACACTGAAGCTTTCTTT
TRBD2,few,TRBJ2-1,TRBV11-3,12,CASSLLAGAQFF,TGTGCCAGCAGCTTACTAGCGGGAGCGCAGTTCTTC
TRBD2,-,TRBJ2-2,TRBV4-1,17,CASSQERLAGPTGELFF,TGCGCCAGCAGCCAAGAACGACTAGCGGGACCCACCGGGGAGCTGTTTTTT
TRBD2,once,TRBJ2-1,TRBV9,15,CASSRGLAEYNEQFF,TGTGCCAGCAGCCGGGGACTAGCGGAATACAATGAGCAGTTCTTC
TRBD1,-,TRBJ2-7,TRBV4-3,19,CASSTRPEGRGQGGDEQYF,TGCGCCAGCAGCACCCGCCCCGAGGGACGGGGACAGGGGGGGGACGAGCAGTACTTC
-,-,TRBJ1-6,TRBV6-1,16,CASSDAQATPNSPLHF,TGTGCCAGCAGTGACGCACAGGCTACACCAAATTCACCCCTCCACTTT
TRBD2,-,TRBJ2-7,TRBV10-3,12,CAISDTGGEQYF,TGTGCCATCAGTGACACGGGGGGCGAGCAGTACTTC
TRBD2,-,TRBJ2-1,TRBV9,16,CASSVEVSGSENEQFF,TGTGCCAGCAGCGTAGAGGTTAGCGGGAGCGAGAATGAGCAGTTCTTC
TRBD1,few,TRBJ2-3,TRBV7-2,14,CASSRTGGEDTQYF,TGTGCCAGCAGCCGGACAGGGGGCGAAGATACGCAGTATTTT
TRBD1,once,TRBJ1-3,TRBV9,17,CASSVTDRGYSGNTIYF,TGTGCCAGCAGTGTTACGGACAGGGGCTACTCTGGAAACACCATATATTTT
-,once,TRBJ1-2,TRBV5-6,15,CASSLGLRAFYGYTF,TGTGCCAGCAGCTTGGGGTTGAGGGCTTTCTATGGCTACACCTTC
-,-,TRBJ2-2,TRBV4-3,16,CASSQSQGGLRGELFF,TGCGCCAGCAGCCAGTCACAGGGGGGACTACGCGGGGAGCTGTTTTTT
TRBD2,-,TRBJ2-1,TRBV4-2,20,CASSQDRGLVGGTPLNEQFF,TGTGCCAGCAGCCAAGATAGGGGATTGGTGGGAGGGACCCCTTTGAATGAGCAGTTCTTC
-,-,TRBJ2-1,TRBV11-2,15,CASSLTRGRHNEQFF,TGTGCCAGCAGCCTGACTAGGGGTCGGCACAATGAGCAGTTCTTC
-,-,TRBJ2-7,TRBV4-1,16,CASSQQRTMVGYEQYF,TGCGCCAGCAGCCAACAACGGACAATGGTTGGCTACGAGCAGTACTTC
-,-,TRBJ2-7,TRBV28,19,CASSFSRWEPGAQNYEQYF,TGTGCCAGCAGTTTTTCCCGGTGGGAGCCCGGTGCACAGAACTACGAGCAGTACTTC
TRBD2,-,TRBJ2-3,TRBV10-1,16,CASSESVREGDDTQYF,TGCGCCAGCAGTGAGTCGGTGCGGGAGGGCGACGATACGCAGTATTTT
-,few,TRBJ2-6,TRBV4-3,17,CASSGTGTHSGANVLTF,TGCGCCAGCAGCGGAACCGGGACACACTCTGGGGCCAACGTCCTGACTTTC
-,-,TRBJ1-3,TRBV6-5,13,CASSYSRGNTIYF,TGTGCCAGCAGTTACTCACGGGGAAACACCATATATTTT
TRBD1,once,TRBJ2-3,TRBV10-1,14,CASSDWDRGDTQYF,TGCGCCAGCAGTGATTGGGACAGGGGAGATACGCAGTATTTT
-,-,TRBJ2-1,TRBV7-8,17,CASSLRISSGSYNEQFF,TGTGCCAGCAGCTTAAGAATCTCCAGCGGCTCCTACAATGAGCAGTTCTTC
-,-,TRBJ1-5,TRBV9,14,CASSYEGGDQPQHF,TGTGCCAGCTCCTATGAGGGTGGTGATCAGCCCCAGCATTTT
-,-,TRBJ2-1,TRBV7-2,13,CASSSYRYNEQFF,TGTGCCAGCAGCTCCTACCGCTACAATGAGCAGTTCTTC
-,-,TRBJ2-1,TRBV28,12,CASSLPQNEQFF,TGTGCCAGCAGTTTGCCACAAAATGAGCAGTTCTTC
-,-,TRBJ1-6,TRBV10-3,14,CAISVDYSASPLHF,TGTGCCATCAGTGTTGACTATTCGGCTTCACCCCTCCACTTT
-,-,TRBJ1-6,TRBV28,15,CASSFTGLYNSPLHF,TGTGCCAGCAGTTTCACAGGGCTCTATAATTCACCCCTCCACTTT
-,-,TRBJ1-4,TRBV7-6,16,CASSLGMGASNEKLFF,TGTGCCAGCAGCTTAGGTATGGGGGCCTCGAATGAAAAACTGTTTTTT
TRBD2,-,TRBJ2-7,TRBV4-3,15,CASSQEAGEWYEQYF,TGCGCCAGCAGCCAAGAAGCGGGAGAGTGGTACGAGCAGTACTTC
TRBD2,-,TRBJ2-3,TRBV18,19,CASSKGLAEGGRSTDTQYF,TGTGCCAGCTCAAAGGGACTAGCGGAGGGGGGCCGGAGCACAGATACGCAGTATTTT
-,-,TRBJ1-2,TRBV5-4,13,CASSFPGFGGYTF,TGTGCCAGCAGCTTTCCGGGGTTCGGTGGCTACACCTTC
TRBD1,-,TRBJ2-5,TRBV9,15,CASSVRTGGMETQYF,TGTGCCAGCAGCGTTCGGACAGGGGGCATGGAGACCCAGTACTTC
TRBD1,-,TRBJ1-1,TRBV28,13,CASSLTGVAEAFF,TGTGCCAGCAGCCTGACAGGGGTCGCTGAAGCTTTCTTT
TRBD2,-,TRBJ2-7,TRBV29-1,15,CSVEWVGGIAYEQYF,TGCAGCGTTGAATGGGTGGGAGGGATCGCATACGAGCAGTACTTC
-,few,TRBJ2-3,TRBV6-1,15,CASRTSGVVTDTQYF,TGTGCCAGCAGGACGTCAGGGGTGGTCACAGATACGCAGTATTTT
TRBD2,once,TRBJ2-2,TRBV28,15,CASSPGLELTGELFF,TGTGCCAGCAGTCCGGGACTAGAGCTCACCGGGGAGCTGTTTTTT
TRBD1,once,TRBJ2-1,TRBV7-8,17,CASSILDRVFSHNEQFF,TGTGCCAGCAGCATCCTGGACAGGGTATTTTCCCACAATGAGCAGTTCTTC
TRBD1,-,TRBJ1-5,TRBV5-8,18,CASTLLPLYTGAGQPQHF,TGTGCCAGCACACTTCTTCCCCTCTATACAGGGGCCGGGCAGCCCCAGCATTTT
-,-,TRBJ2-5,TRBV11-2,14,CASSSARQAETQYF,TGTGCCAGCAGCTCCGCAAGGCAGGCGGAGACCCAGTACTTC
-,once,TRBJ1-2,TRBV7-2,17,CASSAQSRGVLFHGYTF,TGTGCCAGCAGCGCCCAAAGCCGTGGAGTACTATTCCATGGCTACACCTTC